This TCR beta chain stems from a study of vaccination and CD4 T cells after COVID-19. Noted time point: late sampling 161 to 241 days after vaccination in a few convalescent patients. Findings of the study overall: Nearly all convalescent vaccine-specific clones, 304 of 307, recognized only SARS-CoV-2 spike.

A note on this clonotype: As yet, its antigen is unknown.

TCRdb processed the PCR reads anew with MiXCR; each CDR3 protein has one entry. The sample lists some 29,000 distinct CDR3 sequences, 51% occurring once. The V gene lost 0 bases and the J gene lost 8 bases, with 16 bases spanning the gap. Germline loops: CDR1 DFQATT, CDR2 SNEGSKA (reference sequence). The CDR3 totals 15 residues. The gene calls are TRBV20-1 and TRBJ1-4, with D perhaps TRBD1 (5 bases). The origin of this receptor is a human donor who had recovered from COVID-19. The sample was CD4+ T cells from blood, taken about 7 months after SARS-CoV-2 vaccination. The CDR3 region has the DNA TGCAGTGCTAGAGATGGGGCAGGGCTCGAGGAAAAACTGTTTTTT. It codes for CSARDGAGLEEKLFF.